Listed below are T cell receptor beta chains from one sample, sequenced in a study of molecular identifiers for immune sequencing clone quantification. MiXCR was run by TCRdb on the PCR reads, yielding one entry per CDR3 protein. The table lists about 640,000 distinct CDR3 sequences, approximately 20% of them singletons. What was sequenced was naive CD8+ T cells from blood, with Jurkat cell RNA spiked in. All receptors derive from a human donor in good health. Some libraries in this study had Jurkat cell RNA spiked in. Both conserved end residues are part of each CDR3. Each record gives: CDR3 protein, J gene, V gene.

CDR3aa: CASRTRFTHMNTEAFF
j_gene: TRBJ1-1
v_gene: TRBV6-5

CDR3aa: CATSDLTSLNTGELFF
j_gene: TRBJ2-2
v_gene: TRBV24-1

CDR3aa: CASSNPGTSFYEQYF
j_gene: TRBJ2-7
v_gene: TRBV5-4

CDR3aa: CATSDFFRGSDYNEQFF
j_gene: TRBJ2-1
v_gene: TRBV24-1

CDR3aa: CAWSVGGPQHF
j_gene: TRBJ1-5
v_gene: TRBV30

CDR3aa: CASSISTGRAGELFF
j_gene: TRBJ2-2
v_gene: TRBV9

CDR3aa: CASRPGFSYEQYF
j_gene: TRBJ2-7
v_gene: TRBV27

CDR3aa: CASSFPSGSYNGQFF
j_gene: TRBJ2-1
v_gene: TRBV12-3/TRBV12-4

CDR3aa: CASSYVWFSTEAFF
j_gene: TRBJ1-1
v_gene: TRBV6-2/TRBV6-3

CDR3aa: CASSDSPGLNEQFF
j_gene: TRBJ2-1
v_gene: TRBV7-2

CDR3aa: CASRDGQGATYEQYF
j_gene: TRBJ2-7
v_gene: TRBV10-2

CDR3aa: CASTIGPSGRNEQYF
j_gene: TRBJ2-7
v_gene: TRBV6-2/TRBV6-3

CDR3aa: CASNSNSNQPQHF
j_gene: TRBJ1-5
v_gene: TRBV6-6

CDR3aa: CASSSLQGAYTEAFF
j_gene: TRBJ1-1
v_gene: TRBV7-2

CDR3aa: CASSGGDEKLFF
j_gene: TRBJ1-4
v_gene: TRBV5-4

CDR3aa: CASGLSSGSYEQYF
j_gene: TRBJ2-7
v_gene: TRBV11-2

CDR3aa: CASSPARGGWTGELFF
j_gene: TRBJ2-2
v_gene: TRBV27

CDR3aa: CASSQDAGSNEKLFF
j_gene: TRBJ1-4
v_gene: TRBV4-1

CDR3aa: CASSEASTGRDTGELFF
j_gene: TRBJ2-2
v_gene: TRBV2

CDR3aa: CASSEVLDFLADTIYF
j_gene: TRBJ1-3
v_gene: TRBV2

CDR3aa: CAGSLMDSNQPQHF
j_gene: TRBJ1-5
v_gene: TRBV7-9

CDR3aa: CASSYSRALGRTDTQYF
j_gene: TRBJ2-3
v_gene: TRBV6-5

CDR3aa: CASSLSVLGNSPLHF
j_gene: TRBJ1-6
v_gene: TRBV27

CDR3aa: CASSQVLGLIERHTEAFF
j_gene: TRBJ1-1
v_gene: TRBV4-1

CDR3aa: CASSLTLAGIDTQYF
j_gene: TRBJ2-3
v_gene: TRBV7-9

CDR3aa: CASSPPIGGTNTEAFF
j_gene: TRBJ1-1
v_gene: TRBV18

CDR3aa: CASSTGTPAYNEQFF
j_gene: TRBJ2-1
v_gene: TRBV28

CDR3aa: CASSQDSGGLYGYTF
j_gene: TRBJ1-2
v_gene: TRBV4-3

CDR3aa: CSARVPLPGGNYGYTF
j_gene: TRBJ1-2
v_gene: TRBV20-1

CDR3aa: CASSLGLTTSTDTQYF
j_gene: TRBJ2-3
v_gene: TRBV28

CDR3aa: CSVSGQETYEQYF
j_gene: TRBJ2-7
v_gene: TRBV29-1

CDR3aa: CASSISSSGFGDQPQHF
j_gene: TRBJ1-5
v_gene: TRBV19

CDR3aa: CSARADRANTEAFF
j_gene: TRBJ1-1
v_gene: TRBV20-1

CDR3aa: CASSPSSRRNERFF
j_gene: TRBJ2-1
v_gene: TRBV7-6

CDR3aa: CASSPGLGNQPQHF
j_gene: TRBJ1-5
v_gene: TRBV6-5

CDR3aa: CASSVSGGLAETQYF
j_gene: TRBJ2-5
v_gene: TRBV7-6

CDR3aa: CASSYAGVPDTQYF
j_gene: TRBJ2-3
v_gene: TRBV6-2/TRBV6-3

CDR3aa: CASSRRVDQPQHF
j_gene: TRBJ1-5
v_gene: TRBV6-6